These 5 T cell receptor beta chains originate from one sample sequenced in a study of blood T cell repertoires in COVID-19. Sequencing was performed with immunoSEQ multiplex PCR; in TCRdb, only in-frame clones are kept and a portion is missing. The top ten hold about 6.2% of the sample, which has hundreds of thousands of clones, 85% to 90% seen once. What was sequenced was peripheral blood. Receptors originate from a man aged 60-69 years who had recovered from COVID-19.

The chain is built from TRBV5-1 and TRBJ1-5, with 9 nucleotides matching TRBD1. Trimming cost V 4 bases and J 6 bases; bases outside gene matches: 8. This CDR3 spans 15 amino acids. Per germline, CDR1 SGHRS and CDR2 YFSETQ. The CDR3 DNA follows: TGCGCCAGCAGCCCAGGACAGGGGATTTCTCAGCCCCAGCATTTT. This sequence encodes CASSPGQGISQPQHF.

The CDR3 bases are TGTGCCAGCAGCTCCCTACAGGGATTCAGTGAAAAACTGTTTTTT. Its protein is CASSSLQGFSEKLFF. The rearrangement links TRBV11-2 to TRBJ1-4, with D tentatively TRBD1 (6 bases). The germline CDR1 and CDR2 sequences are SGHAT and FQNNGV. The CDR3 loop spans 15 amino acids. Trimming shortened V by 4 bases and J by 7 bases, and 16 bases separated the two germline ends.

J is TRBJ2-7 and V is TRBV28; 9 positions agree with TRBD1. The V gene end was trimmed by 7 bases and the J gene end by 4 bases; junction bases not matched to a gene: 11. Germline CDR1 MDHEN, CDR2 SYDVKM. CDR3 length equals 15 residues. CDR3 nucleotides: TGTGCCAGCACTAGCCCCGGGACAGGGCCGTACGAGCAGTACTTC. It is translated as CASTSPGTGPYEQYF.

This clone was seen just once. The rearrangement joins TRBV4-3 to TRBJ2-3, with D tentatively TRBD1 (7 bases). Trimming removed 0 bases at V and 5 bases at J, with 15 bases between. This CDR3 has 16 amino acids. Germline loops: CDR1 LGHNA, CDR2 YSLEER. The CDR3 here is CASSQDRAGGQDTQYF. In DNA, the CDR3 is TGCGCCAGCAGCCAAGATCGGGCAGGGGGGCAAGATACGCAGTATTTT.

The rearrangement links TRBV30 to TRBJ1-3; 9 positions agree with TRBD1. This CDR3 is built from 14 residues. Per the germline V gene, CDR1 is GTSNPN and CDR2 is SVGIG (reference sequence). Trimming cost V 4 bases and J 6 bases; bases outside gene matches: 7. The CDR3 loop is CAWTLWTGENTIYF. The CDR3 nucleotides read TGTGCCTGGACCTTATGGACAGGGGAAAACACCATATATTTT.